This section outlines one T cell receptor (beta chain) sequence together with its context. The antigen remains undetermined. The source of the sample is a study of shared clonotypes between healthy human individuals. Study results and limitations: An effect of sequencing depth on clonotype sharing among donors was expected.

The V and J ends lost 6 bases and 8 bases respectively, with 13 bases between them. The V gene's germline CDR1 is MDHEN and CDR2 SYDVKM. This CDR3 has 13 residues. Donors comprised only Caucasian adults living in Nashville, Tennessee. Libraries were prepared by immunoSEQ multiplex PCR; TCRdb keeps only in-frame clonotypes and omits some of them. The data hold about a million clones, with roughly 77% observed a single time. This chain uses TRBV28 with TRBJ1-4, with D maybe TRBD1 (5 bases). This receptor was taken from a man aged 18 to 29 in good health. Some clones in this sample may be carry-over from other donors' samples. Sequences were obtained from memory CD4+ T cells from PBMCs. Subset denoted: CD45RA-negative fraction. CDR3 amino acids: CASSSGGGEKLFF. CDR3 DNA sequence: TGTGCCAGCAGCTCTGGGGGTGGAGAAAAACTGTTTTTT.